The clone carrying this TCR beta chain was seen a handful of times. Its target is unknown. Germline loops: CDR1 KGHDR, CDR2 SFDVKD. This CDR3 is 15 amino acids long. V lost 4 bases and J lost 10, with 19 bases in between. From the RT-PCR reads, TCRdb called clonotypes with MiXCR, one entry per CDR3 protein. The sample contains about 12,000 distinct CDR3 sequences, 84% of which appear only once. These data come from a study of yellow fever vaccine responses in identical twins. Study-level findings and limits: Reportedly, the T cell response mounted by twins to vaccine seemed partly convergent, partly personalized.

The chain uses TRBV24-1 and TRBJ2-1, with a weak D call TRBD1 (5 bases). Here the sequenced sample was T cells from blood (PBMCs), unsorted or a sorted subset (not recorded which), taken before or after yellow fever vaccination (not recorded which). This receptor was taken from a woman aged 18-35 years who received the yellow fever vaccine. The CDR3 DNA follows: TGTGCCACCAGTGACGATAAATTCCCGCAGGGCGAGCAGTTCTTC. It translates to CATSDDKFPQGEQFF.